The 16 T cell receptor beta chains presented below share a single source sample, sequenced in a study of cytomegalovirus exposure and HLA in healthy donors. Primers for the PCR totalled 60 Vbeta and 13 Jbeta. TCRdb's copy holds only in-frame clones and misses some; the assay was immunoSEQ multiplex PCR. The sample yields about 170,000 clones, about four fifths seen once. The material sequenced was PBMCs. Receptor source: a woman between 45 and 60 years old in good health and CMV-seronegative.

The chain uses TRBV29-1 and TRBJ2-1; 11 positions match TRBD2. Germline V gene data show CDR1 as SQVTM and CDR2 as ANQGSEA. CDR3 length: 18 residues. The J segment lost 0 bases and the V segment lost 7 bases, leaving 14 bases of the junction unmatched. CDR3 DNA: TGCAGCGCCCAAGGGACTAGCGGAGGTCCTAGCTCCTACAATGAGCAGTTCTTC. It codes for CSAQGTSGGPSSYNEQFF.

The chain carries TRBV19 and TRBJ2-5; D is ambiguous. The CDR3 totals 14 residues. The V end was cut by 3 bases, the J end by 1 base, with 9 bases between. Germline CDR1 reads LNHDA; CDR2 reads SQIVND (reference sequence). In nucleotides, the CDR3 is TGTGCCAGTAGTATTGACTGGGTCCAAGAGACCCAGTACTTC. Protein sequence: CASSIDWVQETQYF. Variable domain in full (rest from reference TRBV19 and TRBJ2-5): DGGITQSPKYLFRKEGQNVTLSCEQNLNHDAMYWYRQDPGQGLRLIYYSQIVNDFQKGDIAEGYSVSREKKESFPLTVTSAQKNPTAFYLCASSIDWVQETQYFGPGTRLLVL.

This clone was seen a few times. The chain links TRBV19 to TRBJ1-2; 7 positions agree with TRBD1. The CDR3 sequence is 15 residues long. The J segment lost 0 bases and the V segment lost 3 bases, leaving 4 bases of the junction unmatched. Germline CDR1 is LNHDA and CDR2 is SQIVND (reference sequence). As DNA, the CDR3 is TGTGCCAGTAGTATTGGGACAGTCGCTAACTATGGCTACACCTTC. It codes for CASSIGTVANYGYTF. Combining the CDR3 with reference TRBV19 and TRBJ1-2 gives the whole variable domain DGGITQSPKYLFRKEGQNVTLSCEQNLNHDAMYWYRQDPGQGLRLIYYSQIVNDFQKGDIAEGYSVSREKKESFPLTVTSAQKNPTAFYLCASSIGTVANYGYTFGSGTRLTVV.

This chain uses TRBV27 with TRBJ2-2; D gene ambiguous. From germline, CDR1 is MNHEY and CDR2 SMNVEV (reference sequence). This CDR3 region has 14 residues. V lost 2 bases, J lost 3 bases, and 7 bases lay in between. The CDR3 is CASSLKLDTGELFF. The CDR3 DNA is TGTGCCAGCAGTTTAAAGCTAGACACCGGGGAGCTGTTTTTT.

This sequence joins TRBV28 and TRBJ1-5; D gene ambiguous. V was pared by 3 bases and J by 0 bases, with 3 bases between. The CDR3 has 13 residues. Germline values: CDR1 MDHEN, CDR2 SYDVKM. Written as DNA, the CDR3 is TGTGCCAGCAGTTTGTATAGCAATCAGCCCCAGCATTTT. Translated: CASSLYSNQPQHF.

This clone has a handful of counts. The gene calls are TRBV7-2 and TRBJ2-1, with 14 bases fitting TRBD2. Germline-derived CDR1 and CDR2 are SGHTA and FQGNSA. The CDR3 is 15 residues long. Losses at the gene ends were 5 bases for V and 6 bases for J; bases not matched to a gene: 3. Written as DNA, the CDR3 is TGTGCCAGCAGCCCGGGACTAGCGGGAGCCAATGAGCAGTTCTTC. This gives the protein CASSPGLAGANEQFF.

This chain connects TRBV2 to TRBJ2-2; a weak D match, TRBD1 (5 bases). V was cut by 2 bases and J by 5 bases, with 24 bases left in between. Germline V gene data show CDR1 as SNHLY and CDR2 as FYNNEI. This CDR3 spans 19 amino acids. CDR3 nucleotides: TGTGCCAGCAGTGAATTAAGGGGCGGCTTAGGGTCCCGGACCGGGGAGCTGTTTTTT. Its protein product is CASSELRGGLGSRTGELFF.

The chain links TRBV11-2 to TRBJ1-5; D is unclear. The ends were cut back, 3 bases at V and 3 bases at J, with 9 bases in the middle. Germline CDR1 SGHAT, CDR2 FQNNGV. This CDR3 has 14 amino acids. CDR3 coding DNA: TGTGCCAGCAGCTTGACAAGTAACAATCAGCCCCAGCATTTT. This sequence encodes CASSLTSNNQPQHF.

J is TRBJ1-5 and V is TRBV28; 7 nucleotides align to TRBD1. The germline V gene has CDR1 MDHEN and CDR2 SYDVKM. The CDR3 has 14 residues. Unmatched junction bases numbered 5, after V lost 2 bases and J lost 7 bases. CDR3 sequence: CASSLAGGGQPQHF. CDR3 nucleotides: TGTGCCAGCAGTTTAGCGGGAGGGGGCCAGCCCCAGCATTTT. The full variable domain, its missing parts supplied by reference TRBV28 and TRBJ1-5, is DVKVTQSSRYLVKRTGEKVFLECVQDMDHENMFWYRQDPGLGLRLIYFSYDVKMKEKGDIPEGYSVSREKKERFSLILESASTNQTSMYLCASSLAGGGQPQHFGDGTRLSIL.

The CDR3 region is CASSLALAGLETQYF. In nucleotides, the CDR3 is TGCGCCAGCAGCCTCGCCTTAGCGGGGTTGGAGACCCAGTACTTC. V is TRBV4-3 and J is TRBJ2-5, with 8 nucleotides matching TRBD2. The CDR3 extends over 15 amino acids. Germline V gene data show CDR1 as LGHNA and CDR2 as YSLEER. The ends lost 4 bases at V and 5 bases at J; junction bases unmatched: 9.

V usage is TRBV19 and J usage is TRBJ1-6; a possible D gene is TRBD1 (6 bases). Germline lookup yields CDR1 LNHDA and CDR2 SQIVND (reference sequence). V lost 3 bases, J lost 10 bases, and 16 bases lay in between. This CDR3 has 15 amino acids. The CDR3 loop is CASSIRGRGGSPLHF. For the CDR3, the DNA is TGTGCCAGTAGTATCAGAGGCAGGGGAGGGTCACCCCTCCACTTT.

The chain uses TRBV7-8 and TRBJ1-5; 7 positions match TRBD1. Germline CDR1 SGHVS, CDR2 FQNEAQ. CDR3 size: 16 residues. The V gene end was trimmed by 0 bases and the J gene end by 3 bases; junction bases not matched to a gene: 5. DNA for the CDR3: TGTGCCAGCAGCTTAGCGGGCAGGGGGGACAATCAGCCCCAGCATTTT. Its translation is CASSLAGRGDNQPQHF.

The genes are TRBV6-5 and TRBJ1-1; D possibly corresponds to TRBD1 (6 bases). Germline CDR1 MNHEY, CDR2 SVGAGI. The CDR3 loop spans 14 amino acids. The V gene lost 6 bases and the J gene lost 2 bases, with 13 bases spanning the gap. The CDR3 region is CASSKRGGNTEAFF. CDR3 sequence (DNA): TGTGCCAGCAGCAAGAGGGGGGGTAACACTGAAGCTTTCTTT.

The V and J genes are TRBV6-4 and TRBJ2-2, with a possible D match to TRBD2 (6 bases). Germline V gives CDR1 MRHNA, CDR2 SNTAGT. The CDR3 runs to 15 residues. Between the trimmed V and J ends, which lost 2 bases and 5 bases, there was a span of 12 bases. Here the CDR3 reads CASSDRGRGTGELFF. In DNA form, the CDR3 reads TGTGCCAGCAGTGACCGGGGGAGAGGGACCGGGGAGCTGTTTTTT.

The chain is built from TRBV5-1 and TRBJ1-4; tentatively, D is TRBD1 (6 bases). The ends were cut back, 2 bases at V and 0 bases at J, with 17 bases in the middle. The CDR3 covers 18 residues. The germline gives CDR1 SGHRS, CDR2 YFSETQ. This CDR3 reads CASSFAADSRATNEKLFF. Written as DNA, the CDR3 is TGCGCCAGCAGCTTCGCGGCGGACAGCCGAGCAACTAATGAAAAACTGTTTTTT.

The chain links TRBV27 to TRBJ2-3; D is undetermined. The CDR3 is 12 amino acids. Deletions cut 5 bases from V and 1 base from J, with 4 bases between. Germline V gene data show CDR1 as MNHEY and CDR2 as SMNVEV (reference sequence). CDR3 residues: CASSPRTDTQYF. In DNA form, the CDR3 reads TGTGCCAGCAGTCCTCGCACAGATACGCAGTATTTT.